The 3 T cell receptor beta chains listed next were all sequenced from one sample in a study of blood T cell repertoires in COVID-19. Profiling relied on immunoSEQ multiplex PCR, and the TCRdb table lists in-frame clones only, not all of them. The data show approximately 150,000 clones, roughly 80% seen once. The sequencing sample was made of peripheral blood. Source of these receptors: a man aged 50 to 60 with acute or convalescent COVID-19.

The chain is built from TRBV24-1 and TRBJ2-5, with TRBD1 matching over 10 bases. Trimming at V came to 4 bases and at J to 4 bases, leaving 17 bases not matched to a gene. Germline V lookup: CDR1 KGHDR, CDR2 SFDVKD. The CDR3 loop spans 19 amino acids. The CDR3: CATSDGGVVTGGGGETQYF. The CDR3 nucleotides are TGTGCCACCAGTGACGGCGGGGTTGTGACAGGGGGCGGGGGAGAGACCCAGTACTTC.

The V call is TRBV12-3 or TRBV12-4, the J call TRBJ1-1, with no clear D. V was cut by 8 bases and J by 1 base, with 8 bases left in between. CDR3 length: 12 residues. DNA for the CDR3: TGTGCCAGCGGAGTTTCGAACACTGAAGCTTTCTTT. Encoded protein: CASGVSNTEAFF.

This clone was recorded once. This sequence joins TRBV6-1 and TRBJ1-1, with D unresolved. This CDR3 has 13 amino acids. Trimming removed 0 bases at V and 11 bases at J, with 13 bases between. Germline V lookup: CDR1 MNHNS, CDR2 SASEGT. The CDR3 sequence is CASSEAGLLRAFF. In DNA, the CDR3 is TGTGCCAGCAGTGAAGCTGGGCTTTTAAGGGCTTTCTTT.